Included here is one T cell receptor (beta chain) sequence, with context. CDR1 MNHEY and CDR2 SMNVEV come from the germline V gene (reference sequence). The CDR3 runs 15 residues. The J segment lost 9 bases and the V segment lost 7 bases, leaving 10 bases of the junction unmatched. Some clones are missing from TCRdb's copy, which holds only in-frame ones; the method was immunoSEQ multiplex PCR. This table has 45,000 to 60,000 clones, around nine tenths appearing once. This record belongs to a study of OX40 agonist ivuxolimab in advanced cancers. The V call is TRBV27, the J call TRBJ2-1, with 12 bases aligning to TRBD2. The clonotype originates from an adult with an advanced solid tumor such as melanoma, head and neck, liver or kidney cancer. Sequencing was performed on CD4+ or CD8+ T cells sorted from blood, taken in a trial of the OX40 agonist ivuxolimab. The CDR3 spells CASMAGLAGSVEQFF. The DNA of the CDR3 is TGTGCCAGCATGGCGGGACTAGCGGGTTCAGTTGAGCAGTTCTTC.